Reported below is one T cell receptor (beta chain). Its antigen is not known. The library came from three nested PCR rounds adapted from ARM-PCR protocols. TCRdb re-called the multiplex PCR reads with MiXCR, one entry per CDR3 protein. The sample has approximately 76,000 distinct CDR3 sequences, roughly 75% seen once. RNA was extracted from bulk tissue without any cell sorting. The data are from a study of tumor and adjacent non-tumor tissue in lung cancer. Across the study: Patients comprised approximately eleven adenocarcinoma, a couple of squamous cell carcinoma and 1 small cell lung cancer. About 4.17 million productive TCRbeta reads were obtained per sample on average. General study findings and limits: Tumor tissue had significantly higher TCR diversity than normal lung.

Losses at the gene ends were 6 bases for V and 5 bases for J; bases not matched to a gene: 19. The CDR3 has 18 amino acids. CDR1 and CDR2 from the germline V gene are MNHEY and SVGEGT. The clonotype originates from a woman in her seventies with non-small cell lung cancer. The chain has TRBV6-2 or TRBV6-3 and TRBJ2-3, with 8 bases identical to TRBD2. What was sequenced was lung tumor tissue. As DNA, the CDR3 is TGTGCCAGCAGGACCGCAGGGACTAGTGGGAGTCTCATAGATACGCAGTATTTT. Amino acids: CASRTAGTSGSLIDTQYF.